This TCR beta chain was captured in a study of blood T cell repertoires in COVID-19. Study context: COVID-19 samples collected from the United States, Italy and Spain covered acute and convalescent phases. T cells, B-cell-depleted T cells, or PBMCs provided the cDNA or gDNA that served as material.

Trimming stripped 4 bases from V and 6 bases from J, with 12 bases between. The germline CDR1 and CDR2 sequences are MNHEY and SVGAGI. CDR3 length equals 13 residues. Original methodology: Estimation of nucleated cell counts was performed using reference gene primer amplification. The repertoire was sequenced with immunoSEQ multiplex PCR; TCRdb's copy has only in-frame clones and lacks some. The V and J calls and clone size are taken from that table; D and trimming were inferred from the DNA. Among some 220,000 clones listed, 80% were seen once. The clonotype was recovered from a human donor in a cohort sampled during active COVID-19. Material for sequencing was peripheral blood. This chain uses TRBV6-5 with TRBJ1-1; the D is unclear. The CDR3: CASSSNEFAEAFF. The CDR3 region has the DNA TGTGCCAGCAGTTCCAACGAGTTTGCTGAAGCTTTCTTT.